One sample yielded the 12 T cell receptor beta chains listed below, sequenced in a study of graft-versus-host responses after intestinal transplantation. The data were produced by immunoSEQ multiplex PCR, yet TCRdb's version contains in-frame clones alone and is incomplete. Of around 28,000 clones listed, around 78% are singletons. Here the sequenced sample was PBMCs, taken 28 days after intestinal transplant. These receptors were collected from a human patient who received an intestinal transplant, so some T cells may come from the graft donor.

The sample holds one count of this clone. The chain carries TRBV5-4 and TRBJ1-2; a possible D gene is TRBD1 (6 bases). Germline assignment: CDR1 SGHNT and CDR2 YYREEE (reference sequence). There are 13 residues in the CDR3. With 2 bases removed from V and 3 bases from J, the gap between germline ends came to 8 bases. DNA for the CDR3: TGTGCCAGCAGCTTCTGGACAGACTATGGCTACACCTTC. Protein product: CASSFWTDYGYTF.

In this sample, this clone turned up a few times. The junction departs from the called germline gene at one end, perhaps through a read error. The genes are TRBV4-1 and TRBJ2-1; 8 nucleotides align to TRBD2. Germline V gives CDR1 MGHRA, CDR2 YSYEKL. The CDR3 is 12 amino acids. As DNA, the CDR3 is TGCGCCAGCAGCCTAGTACCGGGGGGGCCAGTCTTC. It yields the protein CASSLVPGGPVF.

The chain has TRBV4-1 and TRBJ2-5; D is perhaps TRBD1 (6 bases). Deletions cut 1 base from V and 0 bases from J, with 18 bases between. In germline, CDR1 is MGHRA, CDR2 YSYEKL. This CDR3 has 18 residues. The CDR3 bases are TGCGCCAGCAGCCAAGTAAGATCAGGGGTCCTGTACCAAGAGACCCAGTACTTC. Protein: CASSQVRSGVLYQETQYF.

This clone appeared a single time. CDR3 amino acids: CASSEMPGGNQPQHF. CDR3 in DNA: TGTGCCAGCAGTGAGATGCCGGGGGGCAATCAGCCCCAGCATTTT. V is TRBV6-1 and J is TRBJ1-5; the D gene is possibly TRBD1 (5 bases). With 3 bases removed from V and 2 bases from J, the gap between germline ends came to 11 bases. The CDR3 runs 15 residues. CDR1 and CDR2 (germline): MNHNS, SASEGT.

The rearrangement joins TRBV30 to TRBJ1-5; maybe TRBD1 (5 bases). The CDR3 runs to 15 residues. Germline loops: CDR1 GTSNPN, CDR2 SVGIG (reference sequence). The germline V and J ends were trimmed by 3 bases and 0 bases, with 12 bases remaining between them. CDR3 nucleotides: TGTGCCTGGAGATCTGGGGGTTATAGCAATCAGCCCCAGCATTTT. Amino acids: CAWRSGGYSNQPQHF.

The V call is TRBV18, the J call TRBJ1-4; 7 positions agree with TRBD1. With 0 bases clipped from V and 5 bases from J, the junction kept 0 bases outside the gene matches. CDR1 and CDR2 (germline): KGHSH, LQKENI. This CDR3 comprises 14 residues. The CDR3 DNA follows: TGTGCCAGCTCACCACCGGGACAGAATGAAAAACTGTTTTTT. Amino acid sequence: CASSPPGQNEKLFF.

This clone appeared a single time. This CDR3 is CASREMTAWYTEAFF. The CDR3 nucleotides read TGTGCCAGCAGGGAAATGACAGCCTGGTACACTGAAGCTTTCTTT. The J gene is TRBJ1-1, the V gene TRBV28, with TRBD1 as a possible D gene (5 bases). V was cut by 6 bases and J by 3 bases, with 17 bases left in between. Germline CDR1 MDHEN, CDR2 SYDVKM. This CDR3 contains 15 residues.

This chain uses TRBV18 with TRBJ1-4; D not certain. Trimming left V 5 bases short and J 8 bases short, with 9 bases between. The CDR3 length is 12 residues. CDR1 is KGHSH and CDR2 is LQKENI in the germline V gene. The CDR3 protein is CASSRETEKLFF. Written as DNA, the CDR3 is TGTGCCAGCTCAAGGGAGACGGAAAAACTGTTTTTT.

This clone appeared a few times. The V and J genes are TRBV12-5 and TRBJ2-7; TRBD2 is a possible D gene (5 bases). This CDR3 comprises 13 residues. V was shortened by 9 bases and J by 2 bases, with 14 bases between the two germline ends. Germline V gives CDR1 LGHNT, CDR2 FRNRAP. CDR3 nucleotides: TGTGCTAGGGCGGGCGCTGGAGCCTACGAGCAGTACTTC. Protein sequence: CARAGAGAYEQYF.

The chain has TRBV11-2 and TRBJ2-3; D is possibly TRBD2 (6 bases). The germline V gene has CDR1 SGHAT and CDR2 FQNNGV. This CDR3 has 15 residues. Between the trimmed V and J ends, which lost 3 bases and 6 bases, there was a span of 16 bases. CDR3 nucleotide sequence: TGTGCCAGCAGCTTCGTCGGGAGTTTACGGGATACGCAGTATTTT. Translating it yields CASSFVGSLRDTQYF. Combining the CDR3 with reference TRBV11-2 and TRBJ2-3 gives the whole variable domain EAGVAQSPRYKIIEKRQSVAFWCNPISGHATLYWYQQILGQGPKLLIQFQNNGVVDDSQLPKDRFSAERLKGVDSTLKIQPAKLEDSAVYLCASSFVGSLRDTQYFGPGTRLTVL.

J is TRBJ2-7 and V is TRBV7-3; 8 bases are a match to TRBD1. This CDR3 spans 16 amino acids. Losses at the gene ends were 5 bases for V and 7 bases for J; bases not matched to a gene: 16. Germline V gene lookup returns CDR1 SGHTA and CDR2 FQGTGA. The CDR3 nucleotides read TGTGCCAGCAGCCCCCGGACAGGGAGTGTTTTATGGGAGCAGTACTTC. Protein sequence: CASSPRTGSVLWEQYF.

CDR3 nucleotides: TGTGCCAGTAGTATCGGTACAGTGAATTCACCCCTCCACTTT. Translation gives CASSIGTVNSPLHF. The rearrangement links TRBV19 to TRBJ1-6; no definite D call. CDR1 and CDR2 (germline): LNHDA, SQIVND (reference sequence). This CDR3 is built from 14 residues. Trimming pared 3 bases from V and 7 bases from J, leaving 10 bases between.